This TCR beta chain was identified during a study of response to subunit inactivated influenza vaccine. Whole-study findings and limits: A suggestion made by the authors is that each seasonal influenza vaccination recruits few new T cells.

CDR1 is MNHEY and CDR2 is SMNVEV in the germline V gene (reference sequence). CDR3 size: 14 residues. Trimming took off 6 bases at V and 2 bases at J, with 13 bases between the two ends. There are a few counts of this clonotype. What it binds is not known. TCRdb analysed the RT-PCR reads with MiXCR anew, one entry per CDR3 protein. The sample comprises about 650,000 distinct CDR3 sequences, around 13% of which are singletons, and about 7.4% rests with the top ten. V usage is TRBV27 and J usage is TRBJ2-5, with D maybe TRBD1 (5 bases). The starting material was PBMCs from blood, obtained approximately 15 days before vaccination. This receptor was obtained from a man in his fifties or sixties who received an inactivated influenza vaccine. For the CDR3, the DNA is TGTGCCAGCAGCCATTGGGGCCAACAAGAGACCCAGTACTTC. Its protein is CASSHWGQQETQYF.